These T cell receptor beta chains were read from a single sample in a study of beta chain features in type 1 diabetes. TCRdb's copy holds only in-frame clones and misses some; the assay was immunoSEQ multiplex PCR. This table holds about 160,000 clones, roughly 63% found once. Specimen: naive CD4+ T cells from blood. The receptors were gathered from a man aged 25-40 years with type 1 diabetes. Both conserved end residues are part of each CDR3. The D gene is left open where the match is weak. Part of the rows lack a size; the others show once, few, many or a class for expanded clones.

j_call | clone_size | v_call | d_call | cdr3_aa | cdr3_nt
TRBJ2-7 | - | TRBV12-5 | - | CASTQGGAPYEQYF | TGTGCTAGCACCCAGGGGGGCGCGCCCTACGAGCAGTACTTC
TRBJ2-7 | - | TRBV29-1 | TRBD1 | CSVENRGRREQYF | TGCAGCGTTGAAAACAGGGGAAGGAGGGAGCAGTACTTC
TRBJ2-7 | - | TRBV28 | TRBD1 | CASSPPGQGSYEQYF | TGTGCCAGCAGTCCCCCGGGACAGGGATCCTACGAGCAGTACTTC
TRBJ1-1 | - | TRBV6-5 | TRBD1 | CASSYSGTGETEAFF | TGTGCCAGCAGTTACTCCGGGACAGGGGAAACTGAAGCTTTCTTT
TRBJ2-1 | - | TRBV25-1 | TRBD1 | CASSEDRESYNEQFF | TGTGCCAGCAGTGAGGACAGGGAATCCTACAATGAGCAGTTCTTC
TRBJ2-7 | - | TRBV4-3 | - | CASSQDSLPYEQYF | TGCGCCAGCAGCCAAGACAGCCTTCCCTACGAGCAGTACTTC
TRBJ2-5 | - | TRBV7-2 | - | CASSPYSAGNQETQYF | TGTGCCAGCAGCCCTTATTCCGCGGGGAACCAAGAGACCCAGTACTTC
TRBJ2-3 | - | TRBV14 | TRBD2 | CASNGLAGGYTDTQYF | TGTGCCAGCAACGGACTAGCGGGGGGCTACACAGATACGCAGTATTTT
TRBJ2-3 | - | TRBV7-9 | TRBD1 | CASSSDRGLTDTQYF | TGTGCCAGCAGCTCGGACAGGGGGCTCACAGATACGCAGTATTTT
TRBJ2-7 | few | TRBV11-2 | - | CASSSHYEQYF | TGTGCCAGCAGCTCCCACTACGAGCAGTACTTC
TRBJ2-1 | - | TRBV4-3 | TRBD1 | CASSQDRGQEGYNEQFF | TGCGCCAGCAGCCAAGACAGGGGACAGGAGGGATACAATGAGCAGTTCTTC
TRBJ2-1 | - | TRBV14 | - | CASSSSWGRTEQFF | TGTGCCAGCAGCTCCTCTTGGGGTCGGACTGAGCAGTTCTTC
TRBJ2-7 | - | TRBV5-1 | - | CASSLPTGTTYEQYF | TGCGCCAGCAGCTTACCGACAGGAACTACCTACGAGCAGTACTTC
TRBJ2-5 | - | TRBV7-8 | TRBD2 | CASSFGLGETQYF | TGTGCCAGCAGCTTCGGACTAGGGGAGACCCAGTACTTC
TRBJ2-7 | - | TRBV7-2 | - | CASSFRENHEQYF | TGTGCCAGCAGCTTCAGGGAAAACCACGAGCAGTACTTC
TRBJ2-3 | - | TRBV12-5 | - | CASVRDSSTDTQYF | TGTGCTAGTGTCCGGGACTCTAGCACAGATACGCAGTATTTT
TRBJ2-1 | - | TRBV11-2 | TRBD1 | CASSFRQTGNEQFF | TGTGCCAGCAGCTTCAGGCAGACAGGGAATGAGCAGTTCTTC
TRBJ2-1 | few | TRBV13 | - | CASSSPIWTDDYNEQFF | TGTGCCAGCAGCTCGCCTATTTGGACCGACGATTACAATGAGCAGTTCTTC
TRBJ2-3 | - | TRBV15 | TRBD2 | CATSRLRSIAGGTDTQYF | TGTGCCACCAGCAGACTCCGGAGCATAGCGGGAGGCACAGATACGCAGTATTTT
TRBJ1-6 | few | TRBV15 | - | CATSLGDSPLHF | TGTGCCACCAGTTTGGGGGATTCACCCCTCCACTTT
TRBJ2-1 | few | TRBV15 | - | CATSRDVSREQFF | TGTGCCACCAGCAGAGATGTAAGTAGAGAGCAGTTCTTC
TRBJ2-3 | - | TRBV9 | - | CASSGAPQGGGTDTQYF | TGTGCCAGCAGCGGTGCCCCTCAGGGAGGAGGCACAGATACGCAGTATTTT
TRBJ2-7 | - | TRBV30 | TRBD2 | CACPASGDFYEQYF | TGTGCCTGTCCGGCTAGCGGGGACTTCTACGAGCAGTACTTC
TRBJ2-1 | - | TRBV29-1 | - | CSVMGKPYNEQFF | TGCAGCGTGATGGGGAAACCGTACAATGAGCAGTTCTTC
TRBJ2-3 | - | TRBV30 | - | CAWVSGTHTDTQYF | TGTGCCTGGGTAAGCGGGACACACACAGATACGCAGTATTTT
TRBJ2-5 | - | TRBV10-3 | - | CAIKSQEPRGQYF | TGTGCCATCAAGTCCCAGGAGCCACGGGGGCAGTACTTC
TRBJ1-2 | - | TRBV29-1 | TRBD1 | CSVEDLGTDYGYTF | TGCAGCGTTGAAGATCTCGGGACAGACTATGGCTACACCTTC
TRBJ2-3 | - | TRBV30 | - | CAWSGPSRDTQYF | TGTGCCTGGAGTGGTCCTAGTAGAGATACGCAGTATTTT
TRBJ2-5 | few | TRBV7-2 | - | CASSLAGNSVTQYF | TGTGCCAGCAGCTTAGCTGGGAACTCCGTGACCCAGTACTTC
TRBJ1-1 | - | TRBV29-1 | - | CSVDGSNTEAFF | TGCAGCGTTGATGGGTCGAACACTGAAGCTTTCTTT
TRBJ2-1 | few | TRBV4-3 | - | CASSQQRPGDEQFF | TGCGCCAGCAGCCAACAGCGCCCCGGAGATGAGCAGTTCTTC
TRBJ2-3 | - | TRBV7-9 | - | CASSLEGTDTQYF | TGTGCCAGCAGCTTAGAAGGGACAGATACGCAGTATTTT
TRBJ2-5 | - | TRBV30 | - | CAWSRYPGTQYF | TGTGCCTGGAGTCGGTACCCGGGGACCCAGTACTTC
TRBJ2-6 | - | TRBV27 | TRBD2 | CASSLYESSGVYSGANVLTF | TGTGCCAGCAGTTTATATGAGAGTAGCGGGGTTTACTCTGGGGCCAACGTCCTGACTTTC
TRBJ1-1 | few | TRBV30 | TRBD1 | CAWRGGTAEAFF | TGTGCCTGGAGGGGAGGGACAGCCGAAGCTTTCTTT
TRBJ2-3 | - | TRBV7-9 | - | CASSARGAGTDTQYF | TGTGCCAGCAGTGCCAGGGGGGCCGGCACAGATACGCAGTATTTT
TRBJ1-1 | - | TRBV2 | - | CASSEAVNTEAFF | TGTGCCAGCAGTGAAGCAGTGAACACTGAAGCTTTCTTT
TRBJ2-7 | - | TRBV7-2 | - | CASSLGPAESYEQYF | TGTGCCAGCAGCTTAGGTCCAGCAGAGTCCTACGAGCAGTACTTC
TRBJ2-3 | - | TRBV5-1 | - | CASSLQGWADTQYF | TGCGCCAGCAGCTTACAGGGCTGGGCAGATACGCAGTATTTT
TRBJ1-1 | - | TRBV5-6 | - | CASSPGGGNTEAFF | TGTGCCAGCAGCCCGGGCGGCGGGAACACTGAAGCTTTCTTT
TRBJ2-7 | - | TRBV29-1 | TRBD1 | CSVGGTGSYEQYF | TGCAGCGTTGGGGGGACAGGGTCCTACGAGCAGTACTTC
TRBJ2-2 | - | TRBV4-3 | - | CASNDLGLSNTGELFF | TGCGCCAGCAACGATTTGGGACTTTCGAACACCGGGGAGCTGTTTTTT
TRBJ2-3 | - | TRBV9 | TRBD1 | CASSVVGQGINRDTQYF | TGTGCCAGCAGCGTAGTTGGACAGGGGATCAACAGGGATACGCAGTATTTT